The 8 T cell receptor beta chains presented below share a single source sample, sequenced in a study of blood T cell repertoires in COVID-19 (dated by TCRdb to 2020 to 2021). Libraries came from the immunoSEQ multiplex PCR assay. The table comes from immuneACCESS by way of TCRdb, which keeps in-frame sequences with V and J called. Part of the clones is missing from these tables; in studies checked, under half for an unresolved V gene and the rest for unknown reasons. Recorded for this sample are roughly 250,000 clones; around 82% of them occurred a single time. The ten largest clones capture roughly 4.9% of the sample. Sequencing was performed on peripheral blood. Every receptor here comes from an elderly woman with active or convalescent COVID-19.

This chain links TRBV7-9 with TRBJ2-2, with D perhaps TRBD2 (6 bases). The CDR3 sequence is 16 residues long. V was cut by 6 bases and J by 5 bases, with 19 bases left in between. Germline CDR1 reads SEHNR; CDR2 reads FQNEAQ (reference sequence). In DNA form, the CDR3 reads TGTGCCAGCAGTCGGACGGGGGATTCGAGAACCGGGGAGCTGTTTTTT. Its protein is CASSRTGDSRTGELFF.

The J gene is TRBJ1-6, the V gene TRBV10-3; D is uncertain. The CDR3 spans 13 residues. Germline V CDR1 and CDR2: ENHRY, SYGVKD. Trimming left V 2 bases short and J 10 bases short, with 9 bases between. This chain's CDR3 is CAISEEGGSPLHF. DNA of the CDR3: TGTGCCATCAGTGAGGAGGGCGGATCACCCCTCCACTTT.

The rearrangement uses TRBV29-1 and TRBJ1-1, with D maybe TRBD1 (6 bases). This CDR3 contains 13 residues. V shed 6 bases and J shed 6 bases, with 17 bases lying between them. CDR1 and CDR2 from the germline V gene are SQVTM and ANQGSEA. The CDR3 DNA follows: TGCAGCGTCCCCATTGCGGGGGGCCCTGAAGCTTTCTTT. Encoded protein: CSVPIAGGPEAFF.

The rearrangement uses TRBV6-1 and TRBJ2-7; 7 nucleotides line up with TRBD2. The CDR3 totals 16 residues. V lost 1 base to trimming and J lost 7 bases; unmatched junction nucleotides: 13. Germline CDR1 MNHNS, CDR2 SASEGT. CDR3 in amino acids: CASSEGQRGTGGEQYF. The DNA for the CDR3 is TGTGCCAGCAGTGAAGGGCAGCGGGGAACCGGGGGAGAGCAGTACTTC.

The rearrangement links TRBV28 to TRBJ2-3; 9 bases match TRBD1. After removal of 3 bases from V and 5 bases from J, the junction contained 9 bases not matched to a gene. The germline V gene has CDR1 MDHEN and CDR2 SYDVKM. This CDR3 has 16 residues. This CDR3 reads CASSFAGTGSGDTQYF. CDR3 sequence (DNA): TGTGCCAGCAGTTTCGCCGGGACAGGGTCTGGAGATACGCAGTATTTT.

The chain joins TRBV5-6 to TRBJ2-5; 9 nucleotides match TRBD1. V lost 4 bases and J lost 5; bases outside the gene matches: 15. Germline CDR1 and CDR2: SGHDT and YYEEEE. The CDR3 consists of 17 residues. CDR3 nucleotide sequence: TGTGCCAGCAGCCAGGGACAGGGACGGGGATTGGGGGAGACCCAGTACTTC. It translates to CASSQGQGRGLGETQYF.

This CDR3 is CASRPDRGYGYTF. In nucleotides, the CDR3 is TGTGCCAGCAGACCAGACAGGGGGTATGGCTACACCTTC. The genes are TRBV27 and TRBJ1-2, with TRBD1 matching over 9 bases. The CDR3 runs to 13 residues. Losses at the gene ends were 6 bases for V and 5 bases for J; bases not matched to a gene: 4. The germline gives CDR1 MNHEY, CDR2 SMNVEV (reference sequence).

This clone was observed a single time. One junction end does not reproduce the germline sequence, and a read error may be involved. The gene calls are TRBV28 and TRBJ1-6; 7 nucleotides match TRBD1. This CDR3 has 15 amino acids. CDR1 MDHEN and CDR2 SYDVKM come from the germline V gene. The CDR3 DNA reads as TGTGCCAGCAGTTTAGGAGGGGGCTATTATTCACCCCTCCACTTT. Its protein product is CASSLGGGYYSPLHF.